The 18 T cell receptor beta chains below all came from one sample that was sequenced in a study of blood T cell repertoires in COVID-19. The method was immunoSEQ multiplex PCR; TCRdb's version includes in-frame clones alone and lacks a portion of them. The sample holds about 99,000 clones, about four fifths seen once. The sample taken for sequencing was peripheral blood. The receptors originated from a man aged 70-80 years with active or convalescent COVID-19.

V and J are TRBV3-1 (or the pseudogene TRBV3-2) and TRBJ1-1; 7 bases match TRBD1. CDR3 length equals 15 residues. CDR1 LGHDT and CDR2 YNNKEL come from the germline V gene (reference sequence). J gave up 3 bases and V 4 bases, and 8 bases lay outside the gene matches. In nucleotides, the CDR3 is TGTGCCAGCAGCCTTCGCACAGGGGTTGACACTGAAGCTTTCTTT. Encoded protein: CASSLRTGVDTEAFF.

The chain links TRBV2 to TRBJ2-3; 7 nucleotides agree with TRBD2. This CDR3 region has 14 residues. The J segment lost 6 bases and the V segment lost 6 bases, leaving 9 bases of the junction unmatched. CDR1 SNHLY and CDR2 FYNNEI come from the germline V gene. The CDR3 sequence: CASRERGALDTQYF. The CDR3 coding sequence is TGTGCCAGCAGGGAGCGGGGCGCGCTGGATACGCAGTATTTT.

The rearrangement links TRBV28 to TRBJ1-2, with TRBD1 identical over 8 bases. Germline CDR1 is MDHEN and CDR2 is SYDVKM. J lost 4 bases, V lost 7 bases, and 8 bases had no gene match. This CDR3 is 14 amino acids long. Written as DNA, the CDR3 is TGTGCCAGCAAACCCGGACAGGGCGGCTATGGCTACACCTTC. Its translation: CASKPGQGGYGYTF.

The rearrangement joins TRBV5-5 to TRBJ2-1, with D maybe TRBD2 (6 bases). The CDR3 sequence is 16 residues long. Germline assignment: CDR1 SGHKS and CDR2 YYEKEE (reference sequence). V lost 4 bases to trimming and J lost 2 bases, with 16 bases between them. This CDR3 is CASSELASVPYNEQFF. Here the CDR3 DNA reads TGTGCCAGCAGCGAGCTTGCTAGCGTCCCCTACAATGAGCAGTTCTTC.

J is TRBJ2-1 and V is TRBV7-3, with 10 positions matching TRBD2. Germline assignment: CDR1 SGHTA and CDR2 FQGTGA. This CDR3 has 16 residues. Trimming took 2 bases from V and 6 from J; bases not matched to a gene: 7. The CDR3 region has the DNA TGTGCCAGCAGCTTAGCCAGCGGGGGGGCCCTCAATGAGCAGTTCTTC. It yields the protein CASSLASGGALNEQFF.

This chain uses TRBV6-2 or TRBV6-3 with TRBJ1-5; D is unclear. The germline V and J ends were trimmed by 2 bases and 4 bases, with 12 bases remaining between them. This CDR3 region has 15 residues. CDR1 and CDR2 (germline): MNHEY, SVGEGT. The chain's CDR3 is CASSYGGIGNQPQHF. The DNA for the CDR3 is TGTGCCAGCAGTTACGGCGGGATTGGAAATCAGCCCCAGCATTTT.

The chain has TRBV30 and TRBJ1-2; 8 bases align to TRBD1. This CDR3 is built from 13 residues. Trimming cost V 0 bases and J 7 bases; bases outside gene matches: 4. Germline assignment: CDR1 GTSNPN and CDR2 SVGIG (reference sequence). The CDR3 sequence is CAWSVQTGGGYTF. In nucleotides, the CDR3 is TGTGCCTGGAGTGTACAAACAGGGGGTGGCTACACCTTC.

The V gene is TRBV18, the J gene TRBJ1-4; 11 bases are shared with TRBD1. Unmatched junction bases numbered 10, after V lost 3 bases and J lost 7 bases. The germline gives CDR1 KGHSH, CDR2 LQKENI. This CDR3 region has 17 residues. The CDR3 loop reads CASSPLGQGADSEKLFF. For the CDR3, the DNA is TGTGCCAGCTCACCCCTCGGACAGGGGGCCGATTCTGAAAAACTGTTTTTT.

The chain uses TRBV7-2 and TRBJ2-3; tentative D call: TRBD2 (5 bases). The CDR3 runs to 17 residues. CDR1 SGHTA and CDR2 FQGNSA come from the germline V gene. Trimming cost V 4 bases and J 0 bases, with 17 bases left between them. CDR3 sequence reads: CASSSPQVATSTDTQYF. CDR3 sequence (DNA): TGTGCCAGCAGCTCGCCTCAAGTAGCGACTAGCACAGATACGCAGTATTTT.

A few counts support this clone. In DNA, the CDR3 is TGTGCCAGCATCGCGGACAGGGTAAATTATGGCTACACCTTC. It encodes CASIADRVNYGYTF. The rearrangement uses TRBV28 and TRBJ1-2; 8 positions agree with TRBD1. In germline, CDR1 is MDHEN, CDR2 SYDVKM. The CDR3 length is 14 residues. J lost 5 bases, V lost 7 bases, and 9 bases had no gene match.

The CDR3 DNA reads TGTGCCAGCAGTTACCTCGGGGGGGCCAACTCAGATACGCAGTATTTT. Its translation: CASSYLGGANSDTQYF. The J gene is TRBJ2-3, the V gene TRBV6-2 or TRBV6-3; 8 bases map to TRBD2. CDR1 MNHEY and CDR2 SVGEGT come from the germline V gene. The CDR3 covers 16 residues. V lost 2 bases and J lost 4; bases outside the gene matches: 8.

This clone has just a few counts. The junction does not match germline at one end; this may be a read error. This chain joins TRBV7-7 and TRBJ2-4; possibly TRBD2 for D (5 bases). The CDR3 consists of 16 residues. Germline V lookup: CDR1 SSHAT, CDR2 FNYEAQ (reference sequence). The CDR3 reads CASSLEARVRKNIQYF. The DNA of the CDR3 is TGTGCTAGCAGCTTAGAGGCGCGGGTGAGGAAAAACATTCAGTACTTC. The full variable domain, completed using reference TRBV7-7 and TRBJ2-4, is GAGVSQSPRYKVTKRGQDVTLRCDPISSHATLYWYQQALGQGPEFLTYFNYEAQPDKSGLPSDRFSAERPEGSISTLTIQRTEQRDSAMYRCASSLEARVRKNIQYFGAGTRLSVL.

The rearrangement joins TRBV19 to TRBJ1-5; unclear D gene. Germline loops: CDR1 LNHDA, CDR2 SQIVND (reference sequence). Trimming removed 2 bases from V and 5 bases from J, with 16 bases in between. There are 16 residues in the CDR3. The CDR3 sequence is CASSILSAVTYQPQHF. As DNA, the CDR3 is TGTGCCAGTAGTATATTGTCGGCGGTGACCTATCAGCCCCAGCATTTT.

On this clone: One end of the junction fails to match germline, which may point to a read error. This chain links TRBV19 with TRBJ1-2; 8 positions match TRBD1. The CDR3 runs to 12 residues. Germline CDR1 reads LNHDA; CDR2 reads SQIVND (reference sequence). The CDR3 coding sequence is TGTGCCAGTAGTCCAGACGCCCGACAGGGGATCTTC. This encodes CASSPDARQGIF. Looking up the rest from reference TRBV19 and TRBJ1-2 gives the full variable domain: DGGITQSPKYLFRKEGQNVTLSCEQNLNHDAMYWYRQDPGQGLRLIYYSQIVNDFQKGDIAEGYSVSREKKESFPLTVTSAQKNPTAFYLCASSPDARQGIFGSGTRLTVV.

The chain joins TRBV5-1 to TRBJ1-1, with TRBD1 as a possible D gene (5 bases). The germline V gene has CDR1 SGHRS and CDR2 YFSETQ. The CDR3 contains 14 residues. V was pared by 5 bases and J by 1 base, with 12 bases between. CDR3 sequence (DNA): TGCGCCAGCAGGCGGGACCCTGCGAACACTGAAGCTTTCTTT. This translates into CASRRDPANTEAFF.

This rearrangement joins TRBV18 to TRBJ2-1; D is possibly TRBD1 (5 bases). The CDR3 consists of 16 residues. Trimming cost V 3 bases and J 8 bases, with 20 bases left between them. Germline V gene lookup returns CDR1 KGHSH and CDR2 LQKENI. The DNA for the CDR3 is TGTGCCAGCTCACCCAGTCAGGGAACGCTGAGCGATGAGCAGTTCTTC. Protein sequence: CASSPSQGTLSDEQFF.

The chain joins TRBV28 to TRBJ1-1; D gene uncertain. The CDR3 runs 14 residues. Germline lookup yields CDR1 MDHEN and CDR2 SYDVKM. V was trimmed by 5 bases and J by 1 base, leaving 11 bases between them. CDR3 nucleotides: TGTGCCAGCAGTAGGCCGCGGGCGAACACTGAAGCTTTCTTT. It translates to CASSRPRANTEAFF.

The chain links TRBV10-3 to TRBJ2-1; TRBD2 aligns across 10 bases. V trimming: 6 bases; J trimming: 2 bases; junction bases outside the gene matches: 4. Germline V gene data show CDR1 as ENHRY and CDR2 as SYGVKD. The CDR3 length is 15 residues. The CDR3 DNA reads TGTGCCATCAGGGGTACTAGCGGGGCCTACAATGAGCAGTTCTTC. This sequence encodes CAIRGTSGAYNEQFF.